Presented here are 10 T cell receptor beta chains from one specimen sequenced in a study of cytomegalovirus exposure and HLA in healthy donors. The primer mix had 60 Vbeta and 13 Jbeta primers. Profiling relied on immunoSEQ multiplex PCR, and the TCRdb table lists in-frame clones only, not all of them. The sample has around 76,000 clones. Material for sequencing was PBMCs. These receptors came from a boy aged 5 to 17 in good health and CMV-seronegative.

The rearrangement links TRBV18 to TRBJ2-3, with a possible D match to TRBD2 (6 bases). Germline CDR1 reads KGHSH; CDR2 reads LQKENI. The CDR3 totals 13 residues. V gave up 3 bases and J gave up 4 bases, with 8 bases separating them. CDR3 in DNA: TGTGCCAGCTCACCGACTAGTGCAGATACGCAGTATTTT. Amino acid sequence: CASSPTSADTQYF.

The V call is TRBV2, the J call TRBJ1-1; the D gene is possibly TRBD1 (5 bases). The CDR3 is made up of 14 amino acids. Per germline, CDR1 SNHLY and CDR2 FYNNEI. V was trimmed by 4 bases and J by 0 bases, leaving 9 bases between them. The CDR3 is CASSVDRVNTEAFF. The CDR3 region has the DNA TGTGCCAGCAGTGTAGACAGAGTGAACACTGAAGCTTTCTTT. Filled out from reference TRBV2 and TRBJ1-1, the complete variable domain reads EPEVTQTPSHQVTQMGQEVILRCVPISNHLYFYWYRQILGQKVEFLVSFYNNEISEKSEIFDDQFSVERPDGSNFTLKIRSTKLEDSAMYFCASSVDRVNTEAFFGQGTRLTVV.

The CDR3 protein is CSVVPVSYNEQFF. The CDR3 nucleotides are TGCAGCGTTGTCCCGGTCTCCTACAATGAGCAGTTCTTC. V is TRBV29-1 and J is TRBJ2-1; D unresolved. The ends were cut back, 4 bases at V and 0 bases at J, with 7 bases in the middle. CDR3 length equals 13 residues. Germline CDR1 and CDR2: SQVTM and ANQGSEA.

This chain joins TRBV19 and TRBJ2-3, with D possibly being TRBD1 (6 bases). V was clipped by 8 bases and J by 4 bases, with 16 bases between them. The CDR3 consists of 14 residues. CDR1 and CDR2 from the germline V gene are LNHDA and SQIVND (reference sequence). This chain's CDR3 is CASLRTASADTQYF. For the CDR3, the DNA is TGTGCCAGTCTTAGGACAGCTTCGGCAGATACGCAGTATTTT.

The chain uses TRBV30 and TRBJ2-6; D not certain. V dropped 0 bases and J dropped 0 bases, with 9 bases sitting between them. The V gene's germline CDR1 is GTSNPN and CDR2 SVGIG (reference sequence). CDR3 size: 16 residues. The chain's CDR3 is CAWSVLWFSGANVLTF. CDR3 bases: TGTGCCTGGAGTGTACTCTGGTTCTCTGGGGCCAACGTCCTGACTTTC.

The rearrangement links TRBV29-1 to TRBJ2-7; 8 bases map to TRBD2. V was clipped by 3 bases and J by 4 bases; unmatched bases: 5. The CDR3 sequence is 13 residues long. Germline V gene data show CDR1 as SQVTM and CDR2 as ANQGSEA. Here the CDR3 reads CSVDTGGAYEQYF. Here the CDR3 DNA reads TGCAGCGTTGACACCGGGGGGGCATACGAGCAGTACTTC.

CDR3 amino acids: CASSPLQDSQPQHF. The CDR3 coding sequence is TGTGCCAGCAGTCCACTACAGGATTCCCAGCCCCAGCATTTT. The chain links TRBV27 to TRBJ1-5, with D possibly matching TRBD1 (5 bases). Germline V gene data show CDR1 as MNHEY and CDR2 as SMNVEV (reference sequence). The CDR3 totals 14 residues. V was shortened by 5 bases and J by 7 bases, with 15 bases between the two germline ends.

The chain carries TRBV18 and TRBJ1-2; D may be TRBD1 (5 bases). Per germline, CDR1 KGHSH and CDR2 LQKENI. The V gene lost 1 base and the J gene lost 7 bases, with 19 bases spanning the gap. CDR3 size: 16 residues. DNA for the CDR3: TGTGCCAGCTCACCACGCAAGGACACTACTACGGGTGGCTACACCTTC. Its translation: CASSPRKDTTTGGYTF.

The chain is built from TRBV15 and TRBJ2-7; perhaps TRBD2 as D (6 bases). V was cut by 0 bases and J by 7 bases, with 10 bases left in between. Germline V gene data show CDR1 as LNHNV and CDR2 as YYDKDF (reference sequence). The CDR3 contains 13 residues. CDR3 coding DNA: TGTGCCACCAGCAGAGACTACGGGGGAGAGCAGTACTTC. It is translated as CATSRDYGGEQYF. The full variable domain, in which reference TRBV15 and TRBJ2-7 provide the parts outside the CDR3, is DAMVIQNPRYQVTQFGKPVTLSCSQTLNHNVMYWYQQKSSQAPKLLFHYYDKDFNNEADTPDNFQSRRPNTSFCFLDIRSPGLGDTAMYLCATSRDYGGEQYFGPGTRLTVT.

This sequence joins TRBV6-4 and TRBJ2-7; 10 nucleotides line up with TRBD2. The length of the CDR3 is 14 residues. Germline trimming cut 3 bases from V and 6 bases from J; bases unmatched to any gene: 5. Germline CDR1 reads MRHNA; CDR2 reads SNTAGT. CDR3 DNA: TGTGCCAGCAGTGAGAGCGGGGGGGCGTTCGAGCAGTACTTC. Protein sequence: CASSESGGAFEQYF.